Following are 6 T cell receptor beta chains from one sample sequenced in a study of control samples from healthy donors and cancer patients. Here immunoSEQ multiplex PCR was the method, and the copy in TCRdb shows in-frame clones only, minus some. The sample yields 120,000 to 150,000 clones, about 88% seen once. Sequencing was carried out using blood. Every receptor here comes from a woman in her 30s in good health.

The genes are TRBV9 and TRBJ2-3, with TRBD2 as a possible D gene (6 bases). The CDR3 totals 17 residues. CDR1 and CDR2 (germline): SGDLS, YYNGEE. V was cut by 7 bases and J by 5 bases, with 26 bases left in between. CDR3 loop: CASANPEGRSQGDTQYF. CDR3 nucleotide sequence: TGTGCCAGCGCGAACCCCGAGGGGAGGAGTCAAGGAGATACGCAGTATTTT.

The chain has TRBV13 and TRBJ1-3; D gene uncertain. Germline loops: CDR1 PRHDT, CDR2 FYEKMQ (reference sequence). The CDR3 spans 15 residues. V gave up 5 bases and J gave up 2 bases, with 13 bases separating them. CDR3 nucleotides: TGTGCCAGCAGCCCCCTCCCTGGGACTGGAAACACCATATATTTT. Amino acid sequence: CASSPLPGTGNTIYF.

The DNA for the CDR3 is TGCGCCAGCAGTGACAGGACTACCGGGGAGCTGTTTTTT. Amino acids: CASSDRTTGELFF. The rearrangement uses TRBV10-1 and TRBJ2-2; tentatively, D is TRBD2 (5 bases). CDR1 is WNHNN and CDR2 is SYGVQD in the germline V gene (reference sequence). The length of the CDR3 is 13 residues. Trimming removed 3 bases from V and 5 bases from J, with 7 bases in between.

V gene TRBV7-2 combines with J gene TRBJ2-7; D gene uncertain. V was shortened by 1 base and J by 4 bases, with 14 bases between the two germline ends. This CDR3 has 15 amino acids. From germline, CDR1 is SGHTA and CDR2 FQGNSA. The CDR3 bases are TGTGCCAGCAGCTTAGTTTCCCAGATCGAGTACGAGCAGTACTTC. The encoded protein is CASSLVSQIEYEQYF. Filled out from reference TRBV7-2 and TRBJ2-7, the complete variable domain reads GAGVSQSPSNKVTEKGKDVELRCDPISGHTALYWYRQSLGQGLEFLIYFQGNSAPDKSGLPSDRFSAERTGGSVSTLTIQRTQQEDSAVYLCASSLVSQIEYEQYFGPGTRLTVT.

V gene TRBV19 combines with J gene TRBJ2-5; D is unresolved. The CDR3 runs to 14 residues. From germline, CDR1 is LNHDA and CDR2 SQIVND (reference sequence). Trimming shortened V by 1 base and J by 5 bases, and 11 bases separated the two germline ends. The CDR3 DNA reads TGTGCCAGTAGTATAGCTGCAGGAGCGGAGACCCAGTACTTC. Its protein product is CASSIAAGAETQYF. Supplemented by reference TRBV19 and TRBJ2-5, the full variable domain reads DGGITQSPKYLFRKEGQNVTLSCEQNLNHDAMYWYRQDPGQGLRLIYYSQIVNDFQKGDIAEGYSVSREKKESFPLTVTSAQKNPTAFYLCASSIAAGAETQYFGPGTRLLVL.

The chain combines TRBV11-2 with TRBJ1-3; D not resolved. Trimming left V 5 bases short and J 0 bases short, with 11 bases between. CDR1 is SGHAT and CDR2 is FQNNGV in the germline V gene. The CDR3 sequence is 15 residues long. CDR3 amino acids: CASSALGHSGNTIYF. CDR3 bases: TGTGCCAGCAGCGCCTTGGGCCACTCTGGAAACACCATATATTTT.